This TCR beta chain was recovered during a study of cytomegalovirus exposure and HLA in healthy donors (TCRdb year 2017). About the study as a whole: An earlier analysis of roughly 500 of the donors reported 250 to 350 Gb of sequence data and some 120 million unique TCR beta sequences from around 200 million T cells. All discovery cohort repertoires had been generated using a single sequencing platform. Rather than drawing on any new phenotypic data, the later analysis identified candidate immune exposures from TCR beta sequences and the way those sequences occurred across donors. In addition to the first cohort of roughly 700 subjects, a separate validation cohort of 130 or so different subjects was used. In a later analysis, previously published TCR beta repertoires from about 640 donors were re-analyzed and high-resolution HLA genotyping was added so that TCR occurrence patterns could be studied. Typing coverage varied by locus: roughly 629-640 donors for A, B, C, DRB1 and DQB1; under 550 for DQA1; more than 600 for DPA1; around 490 for DPB1. Roughly 300 gigabases of sequencing data and 78 million or so unique TCR sequences were included in an early release covering roughly 700 HLA-typed donors. Donor age, sex, ethnicity and CMV serostatus were compiled alongside the repertoire data. About five DR-DQ haplotypes were treated as single units for association and clustering because of strong linkage in the cohort. The genetic ancestry cluster associated with self-reported Caucasian donors included approximately 85% of the 300 to 450 genotyped donors. Genome-wide SNP genotypes for about 65% of the 666 donors were used in a later genetic analysis, which treated that subset as a discovery cohort. In an earlier analysis of 500 to 650 of the donors, high-throughput TCR beta sequencing was used to judge whether each TCR beta V gene segment behaved as functional or pseudogenic. Class I and class II HLA loci were covered by the typing at four-digit resolution. On average, about 200,000 unique TCR beta nucleotide sequences were sequenced per donor among about 400 genotyped donors of the cohort, with roughly 18% of those sequences being non-productive. Using immunosequencing, the study profiled T cell repertoires from fewer than 850 subjects and related those repertoires to cytomegalovirus serostatus. The study was designed to test whether signatures of past pathogen exposure could be identified by cataloging public T cell receptors. To predict cytomegalovirus infection status, the study combined high-throughput TCR immunosequencing, statistical association of individual TCRs with disease status, and machine learning. Overall study results and their limits: In vitro tests confirmed that a few of the cytomegalovirus-associated TCR beta chains recognize cytomegalovirus antigens. Because HLA typing was unavailable for some donors at each locus, only the typed subset was used in association tests. An association between a missense DCLRE1C variant and V-gene and J-gene trimming of TCR beta chains was found in a later genetic analysis and replicated in an independent cohort. According to a later analysis, TCR association rates differed among HLA loci, with DRB1 alleles showing the most associated TCRs and HLA-C alleles showing the fewest. When HLA alleles, especially DR and DQ, strongly co-occurred, attributing TCR associations to individual alleles was difficult. A later analysis found that most CMV-associated TCR beta chains appeared HLA-restricted, with HLA associations seemingly driven largely by CMV exposure. The study listed approximately 150 TCR beta chains as associated with cytomegalovirus. Sequencing depth was assumed to be roughly uniform across donors in the presence/absence analyses, though that assumption may not hold. A further reported finding was that TCR beta sequences accurately predicted the HLA-A and HLA-B alleles for most subjects in the first cohort. A later analysis associated 15,000 to 20,000 TCR beta sequences with specific HLA alleles at a false discovery rate of 0.05. In a later analysis, several top co-occurrence clusters were reported to appear linked to parvovirus B19, influenza, CMV and Epstein-Barr virus. It was suggested by the authors that the approach could potentially be generalized to other disease states and immunological phenotypes. Because the 87-base-pair reads could not distinguish some IMGT-functional V segments, including TRBV6-2 and TRBV6-3, those segments were excluded. Cytomegalovirus status was reported to be diagnosed by the classifier with high specificity and sensitivity in both the original and validation cohorts. A cluster of highly shared sequence variants was judged likely to represent a technical artifact of the sequencing pipeline. In an earlier analysis of under 600 of the donors, most TCR beta V segments were observed in productive rearrangements about 90% or about 30% of the time, broadly matching IMGT annotations. In this cohort, only TCR beta chains were sequenced, and detectable features were limited by the absence of alpha or paired-chain data. For the cohort, immune exposure information was limited to CMV serostatus. Correlated functional status among segregating V segments might reflect linkage disequilibrium, but an unknown experimental factor could not be ruled out. A later analysis found that HLA-associated TCR beta chains were more clonally expanded and had lower generation probabilities than equally common non-associated chains. While some public TCRs were present in many individuals, most TCR sequences turned up only very rarely across donors. Compared with the approximately 670-donor mean, donors in an Asian-associated ancestry cluster had fewer N-insertions in productive TCRs, according to a later genetic analysis. Because counts were too low, seventeen rarely observed V segments, including chromosome 9 orphons, were left out of the earlier analysis of approximately 500 of the donors.

Taken from the germline V gene, the CDR1 and CDR2 loops are SNHLY and FYNNEI. Trimming takes 6 bases off V and 4 bases off J; junction bases not matched to a gene: 9. The CDR3 runs 15 residues from the cysteine to the phenylalanine. This entry keeps only the CDR3 DNA: 45 bases, framed from base 1. The method was the immunoSEQ multiplex PCR assay. The multiplex PCR relied on a mix of 60 forward primers for TCR Vbeta segments and 13 reverse primers for TCR Jbeta segments. The CDR3 region of rearranged TCR beta genes was amplified from genomic DNA by a multiplex PCR assay. On the Illumina HiSeq System, the amplified TCR beta libraries were sequenced as 87-base-pair reads. The paper's data handling went like this. Across the 640 or so repertoires, a later analysis counted approximately 83 million unique TCR beta chains, around 10 million of which were shared by at least two donors. A nearest-neighbor algorithm error-corrected the raw reads and collapsed the reads into unique sequences, merging closely related sequences to remove PCR and sequencing errors. V, D and J gene segments were assigned by aligning CDR3 sequences to IMGT reference sequences. For a sequence to be retained, a match of at least six nucleotides to both a V gene segment and a J gene segment was required. A rearrangement counted as productive if the CDR3 had no stop codons and remained in frame with V and J, and every other rearrangement counted as non-productive. Following IMGT convention, CDR3 was defined as the stretch from the second conserved V-encoded cysteine to the conserved J-encoded phenylalanine. Sequences without an unambiguous match to a single V gene segment were excluded from the earlier analysis of about 640 of the donors. In an earlier analysis of approximately 590 of the donors, a V segment was called functional when productive rearrangements were above 56.7%, and segregating when the standard deviation between donors exceeded 5%. A statistical classification framework was developed to diagnose cytomegalovirus status using the catalog of TCR beta chain sequences. In a later analysis, TCR nucleotide sequences were compared against IMGT/GENE-DB human TR gene sequences so that V and J genes could be assigned. In a later analysis, CDR3 sequences and most-parsimonious VDJ recombination scenarios were assigned using the TCRdist pipeline. In a later analysis, every TCR beta chain was defined by the combination of its CDR3 amino acid sequence and its V-gene family, and reads without a unique V-gene family were dropped. In a later analysis, some 600 highly shared, low-generation-probability nucleotide sequences were removed to address suspected cross-contamination and a sequencing artifact. In a later analysis, a clonal expansion index was calculated for each public chain from normalized within-repertoire ranks of inferred template counts. In a later analysis, generation probabilities were computed using a VDJ recombination model fitted to out-of-frame rearrangements, and the results were checked against IGoR. A later analysis scored TCR-TCR, TCR-HLA and TCR-CMV co-occurrence with hypergeometric tests, applying a repertoire-size bias correction to TCR pairs. In a later analysis, false discovery rates were estimated by permuting HLA or CMV assignments 20 times. A later analysis grouped co-occurring TCRs with DBSCAN, adding TCRdist sequence similarity when clustering within HLA-allele-positive subsets. Repertoires with fewer than 30,000 or more than 120,000 public chains, plus five repertoires with anomalous nucleotide sharing, were excluded from co-occurrence clustering. TCRdb carries this immuneACCESS record with in-frame sequences only. Its versions omit some clonotypes, under half of them owing to an unresolved V gene in the studies checked, with the rest unexplained. V and J calls and clone size are copied from that table; D and trimming were computed from the DNA. Recorded for this sample are 140,000 to 150,000 clones; around 70% of them occurred a single time. The ten largest clones take up roughly 2% of the sample.

This clone has only one observation. Its antigen is not yet known. No much larger clone is present one base from it, and per-base qualities are unavailable. The cohort comprised several hundred healthy bone marrow donors. At the time of sampling, all cohort members were nominally healthy, though unrecorded immune exposures were likely present. The donor tested CMV seropositive and was one of the 289 seropositive cohort members. Every donor gave a peripheral blood sample, and the peripheral blood mononuclear cells from that sample were used for TCR beta sequencing. Genomic DNA was extracted from the blood cell samples with the Qiagen DNeasy Blood Extraction Kit.

The receptor chain draws on TRBV2 and TRBJ1-5; 7 bases in the middle match TRBD1. The TCR originated in a woman aged 60-75 years in good health and CMV-seropositive. Sequencing was done on a sample of PBMCs. In nucleotides, the sequence is TGTGCCAGCAGAGCCGGGACAGTAGGGAATCAGCCCCAGCATTTT. Its coded protein is CASRAGTVGNQPQHF. The variable domain in full, with residues beyond the CDR3 obtained from the reference TRBV2 and TRBJ1-5 genes, is EPEVTQTPSHQVTQMGQEVILRCVPISNHLYFYWYRQILGQKVEFLVSFYNNEISEKSEIFDDQFSVERPDGSNFTLKIRSTKLEDSAMYFCASRAGTVGNQPQHFGDGTRLSIL.